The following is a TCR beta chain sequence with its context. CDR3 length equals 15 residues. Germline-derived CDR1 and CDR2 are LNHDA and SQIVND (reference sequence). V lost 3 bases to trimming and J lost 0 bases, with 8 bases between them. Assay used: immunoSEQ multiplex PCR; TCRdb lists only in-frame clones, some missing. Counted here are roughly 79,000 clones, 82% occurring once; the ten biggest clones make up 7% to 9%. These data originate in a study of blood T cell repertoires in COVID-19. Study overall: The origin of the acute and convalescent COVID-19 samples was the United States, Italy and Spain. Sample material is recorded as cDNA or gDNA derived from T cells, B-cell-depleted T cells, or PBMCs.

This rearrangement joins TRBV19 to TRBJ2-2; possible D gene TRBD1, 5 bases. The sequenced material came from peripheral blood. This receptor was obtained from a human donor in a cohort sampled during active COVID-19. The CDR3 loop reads CASSIDRANTGELFF. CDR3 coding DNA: TGTGCCAGTAGTATCGACAGAGCGAACACCGGGGAGCTGTTTTTT.